Below, 9 T cell receptor beta chains from the same sample are listed, as sequenced in a study of response to subunit inactivated influenza vaccine. TCRdb re-derived calls from the RT-PCR reads in MiXCR, one entry per CDR3 protein. Among over 800,000 distinct CDR3 sequences listed, approximately 22% were seen once. Material: PBMCs from blood, obtained more than 4 days after vaccination. The receptors shown here come from a man aged 50 to 59 who received an inactivated influenza vaccine.

This clonotype was seen more than once but under ten times. The chain combines TRBV21-1 with TRBJ2-1; the listed D gene, TRBD2, was not tested against the DNA. TRBV21-1 is reported as a pseudogene. This CDR3 spans 19 amino acids. The CDR3 sequence: CASSKALLVAGEPYNEQFF. DNA of the CDR3: TGTGCCAGCAGCAAAGCGCTTTTAGTCGCGGGAGAACCCTACAATGAGCAGTTCTTC.

This clonotype was detected only a few times. The gene calls are TRBV12-3 or TRBV12-4 and TRBJ2-7; no definite D call. The CDR3 covers 11 residues. V shed 8 bases and J shed 5 bases, with 10 bases lying between them. The DNA for the CDR3 is TGTGCCAGCCGGGCGTGGGACGAGCAGTACTTC. Translation: CASRAWDEQYF.

In its sample, this clonotype was seen a few times. This chain links TRBV20-1 with TRBJ2-1; D is undetermined. The CDR3 is 11 residues long. The germline gives CDR1 DFQATT, CDR2 SNEGSKA (reference sequence). The V gene lost 0 bases and the J gene lost 8 bases, with 5 bases spanning the gap. The CDR3: CSARDGDEQFF. As DNA, the CDR3 is TGCAGTGCTAGAGATGGCGATGAGCAGTTCTTC.

This clonotype was counted ten times or more. The chain has TRBV6-5 and TRBJ1-5; D gene uncertain. Germline V gene sequence: CDR1 MNHEY, CDR2 SVGAGI. CDR3 length equals 13 residues. Trimming removed 2 bases at V and 2 bases at J, with 4 bases between. CDR3 DNA: TGTGCCAGCAGTTACAGGCGCAATCAGCCCCAGCATTTT. It specifies CASSYRRNQPQHF.

This clonotype has more than one count but fewer than ten. This sequence joins TRBV12-3 or TRBV12-4 and TRBJ2-1; 7 positions match TRBD2. CDR3 length: 13 amino acids. V dropped 3 bases and J dropped 12; count of bases not matched to a gene: 8. CDR3 loop: CASSFSRRETQFF. The CDR3 DNA sequence: TGTGCCAGCAGTTTTTCTCGGCGGGAGACGCAGTTCTTC.

The V and J genes are TRBV28 and TRBJ2-7; tentative D call: TRBD2 (6 bases). CDR1 MDHEN and CDR2 SYDVKM come from the germline V gene. Trimming pared 5 bases from V and 2 bases from J, leaving 16 bases between. The CDR3 contains 15 residues. The CDR3 here is CASSPASGLTYEQYF. In DNA, the CDR3 is TGTGCCAGCAGTCCCGCCTCGGGACTGACCTACGAGCAGTACTTC.

The chain carries TRBV6-5 and TRBJ2-1, with TRBD2 identical over 11 bases. Germline V gene data show CDR1 as MNHEY and CDR2 as SVGAGI. J was trimmed by 0 bases and V by 0 bases; bases with no gene match: 7. The length of the CDR3 is 19 residues. DNA for the CDR3: TGTGCCAGCAGTTACTCCGGGACTAGCGGCCCCACCTCCTACAATGAGCAGTTCTTC. This encodes CASSYSGTSGPTSYNEQFF.

The V gene is TRBV4-2, the J gene TRBJ2-7, with D perhaps TRBD1 or TRBD2 (6 bases each). Trimming stripped 0 bases from V and 3 bases from J, with 12 bases between. Germline V gives CDR1 LGHNA, CDR2 YNFKEQ. This CDR3 is built from 15 residues. Here the CDR3 reads CASSQDNGGHYEQYF. CDR3 in DNA: TGTGCCAGCAGCCAAGATAACGGGGGACACTACGAGCAGTACTTC.

The chain couples TRBV6-2 or TRBV6-3 to TRBJ1-1; D might be TRBD1 (6 bases). The CDR3 consists of 17 residues. Trimming stripped 6 bases from V and 3 bases from J, with 23 bases between. The germline gives CDR1 MNHEY, CDR2 SVGEGT. The DNA for the CDR3 is TGTGCCAGCAGAAGGGGGGCTTACAGGGCGAAGGACACTGAAGCTTTCTTT. Amino acids: CASRRGAYRAKDTEAFF.